The 28 T cell receptor beta chains listed next were all sequenced from one sample in a study of OX40 agonist ivuxolimab in advanced cancers. Libraries were constructed by the immunoSEQ multiplex PCR assay. TCRdb took this table from immuneACCESS and kept in-frame rearrangements with V and J called. Such tables lack part of the clones; where checked against another copy, unresolved V genes explain under half of the gap, and the rest is unexplained. The sample contains 65,000 to 80,000 clones, about 88% of them found a single time. Around 0.4% of the sample rests with the top ten. The sequencing here drew on CD4+ or CD8+ T cells sorted from blood, taken in a trial of the OX40 agonist ivuxolimab. Receptors were obtained from an adult with an advanced solid tumor such as melanoma, head and neck, liver or kidney cancer.

This clone turned up a few times. This chain joins TRBV5-8 and TRBJ2-1; D ambiguous. V dropped 0 bases and J dropped 0 bases, with 10 bases sitting between them. Germline V gene lookup returns CDR1 SGHTS and CDR2 YDEGEE. This CDR3 spans 16 amino acids. In nucleotides, the CDR3 is TGTGCCAGCAGCTTGGCGAGCGCTGGCTCCTACAATGAGCAGTTCTTC. Its translation: CASSLASAGSYNEQFF. Variable domain in full (rest from reference TRBV5-8 and TRBJ2-1): EAGVTQSPTHLIKTRGQQATLRCSPISGHTSVYWYQQALGLGLQFLLWYDEGEERNRGNFPPRFSGRQFPNYSSELNVNALELEDSALYLCASSLASAGSYNEQFFGPGTRLTVL.

The rearrangement links TRBV7-2 to TRBJ2-1, with D maybe TRBD2 (5 bases). This CDR3 has 15 residues. The V end was cut by 1 base, the J end by 8 bases, with 15 bases between. Germline V CDR1 and CDR2: SGHTA, FQGNSA. CDR3 sequence: CASSLDGRGGDEQFF. The CDR3 DNA reads as TGTGCCAGCAGCTTAGATGGTCGCGGAGGCGATGAGCAGTTCTTC. The full variable domain, completed using reference TRBV7-2 and TRBJ2-1, is GAGVSQSPSNKVTEKGKDVELRCDPISGHTALYWYRQSLGQGLEFLIYFQGNSAPDKSGLPSDRFSAERTGGSVSTLTIQRTQQEDSAVYLCASSLDGRGGDEQFFGPGTRLTVL.

The chain is built from TRBV21-1 and TRBJ2-7. TRBV21-1 is reported as a pseudogene. This CDR3 has 14 amino acids. The CDR3 reads CASSKEDGSYEQYF. CDR3 coding DNA: TGTGCCAGCAGCAAAGAGGACGGATCCTACGAGCAGTACTTC.

V usage is TRBV19 and J usage is TRBJ2-6; the D is unclear. Germline CDR1 is LNHDA and CDR2 is SQIVND (reference sequence). Deletions cut 4 bases from V and 0 bases from J, with 4 bases between. The CDR3 length is 14 residues. The CDR3 DNA follows: TGTGCCAGTAGTAGCCGCTCTGGGGCCAACGTCCTGACTTTC. As protein: CASSSRSGANVLTF.

This clone was seen a single time. V gene TRBV15 combines with J gene TRBJ2-1; 13 bases agree with TRBD2. Germline CDR1 is LNHNV and CDR2 is YYDKDF (reference sequence). The CDR3 length is 17 residues. Trimming removed 6 bases from V and 0 bases from J; junction bases left unmatched: 5. The CDR3 spells CATRRTSGSSSYNEQFF. CDR3 DNA sequence: TGTGCCACCAGACGGACTAGCGGGAGTAGCTCCTACAATGAGCAGTTCTTC.

The J gene is TRBJ2-7, the V gene TRBV2, with D possibly being TRBD1 (5 bases). Per germline, CDR1 SNHLY and CDR2 FYNNEI. The CDR3 length is 11 residues. V was trimmed by 8 bases and J by 6 bases, leaving 11 bases between them. The DNA for the CDR3 is TGTGCCAGCGGGCCCAGGGTCGAGCAGTACTTC. It encodes CASGPRVEQYF.

The gene calls are TRBV19 and TRBJ2-1; 9 bases are shared with TRBD1. Germline CDR1 LNHDA, CDR2 SQIVND (reference sequence). Trimming removed 6 bases from V and 6 bases from J; junction bases left unmatched: 6. The CDR3 has 14 amino acids. CDR3 region: CASSPGQGFNEQFF. The CDR3, as DNA: TGTGCCAGTAGCCCGGGACAGGGATTCAATGAGCAGTTCTTC.

The chain's CDR3 is CASSDPGQGRVYEQYF. The CDR3 DNA follows: TGTGCCAGCAGTGACCCGGGACAGGGGAGGGTCTACGAGCAGTACTTC. This sequence joins TRBV5-4 and TRBJ2-7; TRBD1 matches at 10 bases. Germline V CDR1 and CDR2: SGHNT, YYREEE (reference sequence). The CDR3 is made up of 16 amino acids. The V and J ends lost 5 bases and 3 bases, in that order; junction bases with no gene match: 11.

The V gene is TRBV7-9, the J gene TRBJ2-7, with 9 bases matching TRBD2. Germline V lookup: CDR1 SEHNR, CDR2 FQNEAQ (reference sequence). The V segment lost 8 bases and the J segment 7 bases; nucleotides outside the gene matches: 15. The CDR3 runs 15 residues. The DNA for the CDR3 is TGTGCCAGCGGCATTAGCGGGAGCCCGGGGGGTGAGCAGTACTTC. This gives the protein CASGISGSPGGEQYF.

The chain is built from TRBV29-1 and TRBJ2-3; 9 nucleotides match TRBD2. After removal of 7 bases from V and 3 bases from J, the junction contained 8 bases not matched to a gene. Germline V CDR1 and CDR2: SQVTM, ANQGSEA. The CDR3 is made up of 14 amino acids. The CDR3, as DNA: TGCAGCGCCGACAGGCTAGCGGGAACAGATACGCAGTATTTT. Translated: CSADRLAGTDTQYF.

This sequence joins TRBV30 and TRBJ2-7; 7 positions match TRBD1. Looked up from germline, CDR1 is GTSNPN and CDR2 is SVGIG (reference sequence). Trimming cost V 5 bases and J 5 bases; bases outside gene matches: 9. This CDR3 comprises 13 residues. CDR3 protein: CAWGNRGWDEQYF. Written as DNA, the CDR3 is TGTGCCTGGGGTAACAGGGGTTGGGACGAGCAGTACTTC.

The chain employs TRBV5-1 and TRBJ2-3; D may be TRBD2 (6 bases). The CDR3 has 15 residues. V lost 4 bases, J lost 6 bases, and 18 bases lay in between. Germline CDR1 and CDR2: SGHRS and YFSETQ. The CDR3 sequence is CASSISGPVVDTQYF. CDR3 nucleotide sequence: TGCGCCAGCAGCATTAGCGGACCGGTCGTGGATACGCAGTATTTT.

V and J are TRBV27 and TRBJ2-1; 9 nucleotides match TRBD2. The CDR3 consists of 14 residues. V was pared by 5 bases and J by 8 bases, with 7 bases of the junction left unmatched. Per germline, CDR1 MNHEY and CDR2 SMNVEV (reference sequence). CDR3 in amino acids: CASSQGLASDEQFF. The CDR3 DNA is TGTGCCAGCAGTCAGGGACTAGCTAGCGATGAGCAGTTCTTC.

The V call is TRBV19, the J call TRBJ2-7; D may be TRBD2 (6 bases). Trimming removed 5 bases at V and 7 bases at J, with 15 bases between. Germline CDR1 is LNHDA and CDR2 is SQIVND (reference sequence). The CDR3 consists of 13 residues. The CDR3 sequence is CASSPRGTEEQYF. As DNA, the CDR3 is TGTGCCAGTAGTCCCCGGGGGACGGAAGAGCAGTACTTC.

The genes are TRBV18 and TRBJ1-4; the D gene is possibly TRBD1 (6 bases). V lost 1 base and J lost 8, with 8 bases in between. Germline V lookup: CDR1 KGHSH, CDR2 LQKENI. CDR3 length: 13 amino acids. The CDR3: CASSPRDTEKLFF. The CDR3 DNA is TGTGCCAGCTCACCACGGGACACAGAAAAACTGTTTTTT.

This clone was counted a single time. The chain couples TRBV12-2 to TRBJ2-6; TRBD2 is the table's D call, not checked against the DNA. TRBV12-2 counts as a pseudogene. The CDR3 extends over 18 amino acids. The CDR3 sequence is CASRPVLRAGSGANVLTF. Written as DNA, the CDR3 is TGTGCAAGTCGCCCCGTTTTACGGGCGGGATCTGGGGCCAACGTCCTGACTTTC.

The V gene is TRBV5-5, the J gene TRBJ1-5, with D tentatively TRBD1 (5 bases). Trimming cost V 3 bases and J 15 bases, with 19 bases left between them. In germline, CDR1 is SGHKS, CDR2 YYEKEE (reference sequence). CDR3 length equals 13 residues. The CDR3 sequence is CASSWGVGMGPHF. The CDR3 DNA sequence: TGTGCCAGCAGCTGGGGGGTAGGTATGGGCCCGCATTTT.

The chain couples TRBV2 to TRBJ1-5; tentatively, D is TRBD1 (5 bases). The CDR3 loop spans 16 amino acids. Trimming took off 8 bases at V and 6 bases at J, with 23 bases between the two ends. Looked up from germline, CDR1 is SNHLY and CDR2 is FYNNEI. CDR3 in amino acids: CASSYGGQGVGQPQHF. CDR3 nucleotide sequence: TGTGCCAGCTCCTATGGCGGCCAGGGCGTGGGTCAGCCCCAGCATTTT.

The V and J genes are TRBV4-2 and TRBJ1-1; no definite D call. The CDR3 spans 13 residues. V was trimmed by 1 base and J by 7 bases, leaving 10 bases between them. In germline, CDR1 is LGHNA, CDR2 YNFKEQ. The CDR3 sequence: CASSQGVEGEAFF. In nucleotides, the CDR3 is TGTGCCAGCAGCCAAGGAGTTGAGGGTGAAGCTTTCTTT.

This sequence joins TRBV7-6 and TRBJ2-7; D gene uncertain. The ends were cut back, 5 bases at V and 0 bases at J, with 17 bases in the middle. Germline V gene lookup returns CDR1 SGHVS and CDR2 FNYEAQ. This CDR3 spans 16 amino acids. CDR3 DNA: TGTGCCAGCAGCGCGAGGTATCGGAAAAACTCCTACGAGCAGTACTTC. Protein product: CASSARYRKNSYEQYF.

This clone was found once. The chain links TRBV2 to TRBJ1-3; D is unclear. Trimming pared 0 bases from V and 0 bases from J, leaving 12 bases between. Germline-derived CDR1 and CDR2 are SNHLY and FYNNEI. The CDR3 has 17 amino acids. In nucleotides, the CDR3 is TGTGCCAGCAGTGAAGCAGGTGAACCAGGCTCTGGAAACACCATATATTTT. Translating gives CASSEAGEPGSGNTIYF.

This sequence joins TRBV2 and TRBJ2-3; tentative D call: TRBD2 (7 bases). The CDR3 runs to 14 residues. Between the trimmed V and J ends, which lost 6 bases and 2 bases, there was a span of 12 bases. Per germline, CDR1 SNHLY and CDR2 FYNNEI. The CDR3 DNA is TGTGCCAGCAGCGTAGGGGGGGTCACAGATACGCAGTATTTT. It codes for CASSVGGVTDTQYF.

The CDR3 nucleotides read TGTGCCAGCACCCGTGGGCAGGGCACCTACGAGCAGTACTTC. The encoded protein is CASTRGQGTYEQYF. The rearrangement joins TRBV5-4 to TRBJ2-7; D perhaps matches TRBD1 (5 bases). Germline lookup yields CDR1 SGHNT and CDR2 YYREEE (reference sequence). CDR3 length: 14 residues. The V gene lost 6 bases and the J gene lost 2 bases, with 15 bases spanning the gap.

This rearrangement joins TRBV28 to TRBJ1-1; no clear D gene. Germline-derived CDR1 and CDR2 are MDHEN and SYDVKM. Trimming took off 6 bases at V and 10 bases at J, with 21 bases between the two ends. This CDR3 has 14 amino acids. The CDR3 DNA is TGTGCCAGCAGGGAACCTACCGCGCGGCCGGTAGCTTTCTTT. Its translation is CASREPTARPVAFF.

The chain joins TRBV18 to TRBJ1-2; no definite D call. This CDR3 contains 14 residues. Per the germline V gene, CDR1 is KGHSH and CDR2 is LQKENI. V was pared by 6 bases and J by 4 bases, with 15 bases between. CDR3 in DNA: TGTGCCAGCTCGAAGGGAGACGCGACCTATGGCTACACCTTC. Amino acids: CASSKGDATYGYTF.

The V and J genes are TRBV7-9 and TRBJ2-7; 10 bases fit TRBD2. Germline trimming cut 5 bases from V and 4 bases from J; bases unmatched to any gene: 5. Germline V gene sequence: CDR1 SEHNR, CDR2 FQNEAQ (reference sequence). CDR3 size: 14 residues. The CDR3 coding sequence is TGTGCCAGCAGCCCCGGGACTAGCGAGTACGAGCAGTACTTC. This translates into CASSPGTSEYEQYF.

The chain carries TRBV7-2 and TRBJ2-7, with 8 bases aligning to TRBD2. Germline V gene sequence: CDR1 SGHTA, CDR2 FQGNSA. The CDR3 has 15 residues. J was trimmed by 7 bases and V by 0 bases; bases with no gene match: 8. The CDR3 sequence is CASSLAVAGTGEQYF. The DNA for the CDR3 is TGTGCCAGCAGCTTAGCTGTAGCGGGGACGGGGGAGCAGTACTTC.

The genes are TRBV5-5 and TRBJ1-5, with TRBD1 identical over 7 bases. The V and J ends lost 0 bases and 6 bases, in that order; junction bases with no gene match: 6. The CDR3 has 15 amino acids. The germline CDR1 and CDR2 sequences are SGHKS and YYEKEE (reference sequence). Here the CDR3 reads CASSLAVTGTQPQHF. CDR3 sequence (DNA): TGTGCCAGCAGCTTGGCGGTGACAGGGACTCAGCCCCAGCATTTT.